This is a list of T cell receptor beta chains from one sample in a study of T cell responses to AZD1222 COVID-19 vaccine. Produced via immunoSEQ multiplex PCR; TCRdb's table is partial and in-frame only. The sample has 150,000 or so clones, about 90% seen once. The sequencing here drew on peripheral blood, taken 28 days after the second AZD1222 dose. The receptors stem from an adult who received the AZD1222 COVID-19 vaccine. Both conserved end residues are part of each CDR3. D genes are given only for firm matches. Size tells how often a clone was seen (once, few, many) or the class of an expanded clone, and some rows leave it out.

clone_size: NA
cdr3_length: 14
d_call: NA
j_call: TRBJ2-7
v_call: TRBV14
cdr3_nt: TGTGCCAGCAGCCAAAGGCAGGGGAGCTACGAGCAGTACTTC
cdr3_aa: CASSQRQGSYEQYF

clone_size: NA
cdr3_length: 13
d_call: NA
j_call: TRBJ1-4
v_call: TRBV6-5
cdr3_nt: TGTGCCAGCAGCCTCAGGGGCCATGAAAAACTGTTTTTT
cdr3_aa: CASSLRGHEKLFF

clone_size: NA
cdr3_length: 17
d_call: NA
j_call: TRBJ2-6
v_call: TRBV5-4
cdr3_nt: TGTGCCTCCCAGAGAGGGGGGCTCTCGTCCGGGGCCAACGTCCTGACTTTC
cdr3_aa: CASQRGGLSSGANVLTF

clone_size: NA
cdr3_length: 15
d_call: NA
j_call: TRBJ1-1
v_call: TRBV27
cdr3_nt: TGTGCCAGCAGTTCTCGTCTAAGAATGAACACTGAAGCTTTCTTT
cdr3_aa: CASSSRLRMNTEAFF

clone_size: NA
cdr3_length: 12
d_call: TRBD1
j_call: TRBJ1-2
v_call: TRBV28
cdr3_nt: TGTGCCTCCCGGGACAGCATTTATGGCTACACCTTC
cdr3_aa: CASRDSIYGYTF

clone_size: once
cdr3_length: 15
d_call: TRBD1
j_call: TRBJ2-7
v_call: TRBV6-1
cdr3_nt: TGTGCCAGCAGTTTAAAGGACAGGGCCTCATACGAGCAGTACTTC
cdr3_aa: CASSLKDRASYEQYF

clone_size: NA
cdr3_length: 14
d_call: NA
j_call: TRBJ2-3
v_call: TRBV18
cdr3_nt: TGTGCCAGCTCACCACTCCCCTCCTTTGATACGCAGTATTTT
cdr3_aa: CASSPLPSFDTQYF

clone_size: NA
cdr3_length: 16
d_call: NA
j_call: TRBJ2-1
v_call: TRBV5-4
cdr3_nt: TGTGCCAGCAGCCCCGGACCTTCTTCCCCCTACAATGAGCAGTTCTTC
cdr3_aa: CASSPGPSSPYNEQFF

clone_size: NA
cdr3_length: 15
d_call: NA
j_call: TRBJ2-1
v_call: TRBV4-2
cdr3_nt: TGTGCCAGCAGTAGGGCCGCTGGGGTCCCGGGGGAGCAGTTCTTC
cdr3_aa: CASSRAAGVPGEQFF

clone_size: NA
cdr3_length: 15
d_call: NA
j_call: TRBJ1-4
v_call: TRBV6-6
cdr3_nt: TGTGCCAGCAGTTACTCAGGGGGGGTTAATGAAAAACTGTTTTTT
cdr3_aa: CASSYSGGVNEKLFF

clone_size: NA
cdr3_length: 16
d_call: NA
j_call: TRBJ2-3
v_call: TRBV5-1
cdr3_nt: TGCGCCAGCAATACCGCAGTACGGACTACCACAGATACGCAGTATTTT
cdr3_aa: CASNTAVRTTTDTQYF

clone_size: NA
cdr3_length: 13
d_call: NA
j_call: TRBJ1-4
v_call: TRBV7-9
cdr3_nt: TGTGCCAGCAGCGCTGGACTAGCGGAAAAACTGTTTTTT
cdr3_aa: CASSAGLAEKLFF

clone_size: once
cdr3_length: 15
d_call: NA
j_call: TRBJ2-1
v_call: TRBV18
cdr3_nt: TGTGCCAGCTCACCGGCCAGGAACTCCTACAATGAGCAGTTCTTC
cdr3_aa: CASSPARNSYNEQFF

clone_size: once
cdr3_length: 13
d_call: NA
j_call: TRBJ1-2
v_call: TRBV2
cdr3_nt: TGTGCCAGCAGTGAAAGGAGCGACTATGGCTACACCTTC
cdr3_aa: CASSERSDYGYTF

clone_size: few
cdr3_length: 14
d_call: NA
j_call: TRBJ1-1
v_call: TRBV28
cdr3_nt: TGTGCCAGCAGTTCCTCTGGAGGGCACACTGAAGCTTTCTTT
cdr3_aa: CASSSSGGHTEAFF

clone_size: NA
cdr3_length: 14
d_call: TRBD2
j_call: TRBJ2-7
v_call: TRBV3-1/TRBV3-2
cdr3_nt: TGTGCCAGCAGCCAAGTAACTAGCGGGAGGGAGCAGTACTTC
cdr3_aa: CASSQVTSGREQYF

clone_size: NA
cdr3_length: 12
d_call: NA
j_call: TRBJ1-2
v_call: TRBV29-1
cdr3_nt: TGCAGCGTCACCACAGGGAACTATGGCTACACCTTC
cdr3_aa: CSVTTGNYGYTF

clone_size: few
cdr3_length: 13
d_call: NA
j_call: TRBJ1-3
v_call: TRBV29-1
cdr3_nt: TGCAGCGTTGCCTGGACAGCTGGAAACACCATATATTTT
cdr3_aa: CSVAWTAGNTIYF

clone_size: NA
cdr3_length: 13
d_call: NA
j_call: TRBJ2-2
v_call: TRBV5-4
cdr3_nt: TGTGCCAGCAGCTTAGAGCGGACCGGGGAGCTGTTTTTT
cdr3_aa: CASSLERTGELFF

clone_size: NA
cdr3_length: 16
d_call: TRBD2
j_call: TRBJ2-1
v_call: TRBV28
cdr3_nt: TGTGCCAGCAGCTCTCCTGGCGGGAGGTCTTACAATGAGCAGTTCTTC
cdr3_aa: CASSSPGGRSYNEQFF

clone_size: NA
cdr3_length: 14
d_call: NA
j_call: TRBJ1-5
v_call: TRBV18
cdr3_nt: TGTGCCAGCTCACCATCGGGGAGCAATCAGCCCCAGCATTTT
cdr3_aa: CASSPSGSNQPQHF

clone_size: NA
cdr3_length: 14
d_call: TRBD2
j_call: TRBJ2-7
v_call: TRBV6-5
cdr3_nt: TGTGCCAGCAGACAGACTAGCGCCTCCTACGAGCAGTACTTC
cdr3_aa: CASRQTSASYEQYF

clone_size: NA
cdr3_length: 14
d_call: TRBD1
j_call: TRBJ1-6
v_call: TRBV6-5
cdr3_nt: TGTGCCAGCACCGACAGGGTTTATAATTCACCCCTCCACTTT
cdr3_aa: CASTDRVYNSPLHF

clone_size: NA
cdr3_length: 11
d_call: NA
j_call: TRBJ1-1
v_call: TRBV3-1/TRBV3-2
cdr3_nt: TGTGCCAGCAGCCAACTCACTGAAGCTTTCTTT
cdr3_aa: CASSQLTEAFF

clone_size: NA
cdr3_length: 18
d_call: NA
j_call: TRBJ2-1
v_call: TRBV5-4
cdr3_nt: TGTGCCAGCAGCTATACCCCCCCGGGGCAGGACCCCTACAATGAGCAGTTCTTC
cdr3_aa: CASSYTPPGQDPYNEQFF

clone_size: NA
cdr3_length: 17
d_call: TRBD2
j_call: TRBJ2-2
v_call: TRBV9
cdr3_nt: TGTGCCAGCAGCGTAGTAGGTAGCGGGAGTGGGACCGGGGAGCTGTTTTTT
cdr3_aa: CASSVVGSGSGTGELFF

clone_size: NA
cdr3_length: 15
d_call: TRBD1
j_call: TRBJ1-6
v_call: TRBV28
cdr3_nt: TGTGCCAGCAGACACGCGGGACAGAGCAATTCACCCCTCCACTTT
cdr3_aa: CASRHAGQSNSPLHF